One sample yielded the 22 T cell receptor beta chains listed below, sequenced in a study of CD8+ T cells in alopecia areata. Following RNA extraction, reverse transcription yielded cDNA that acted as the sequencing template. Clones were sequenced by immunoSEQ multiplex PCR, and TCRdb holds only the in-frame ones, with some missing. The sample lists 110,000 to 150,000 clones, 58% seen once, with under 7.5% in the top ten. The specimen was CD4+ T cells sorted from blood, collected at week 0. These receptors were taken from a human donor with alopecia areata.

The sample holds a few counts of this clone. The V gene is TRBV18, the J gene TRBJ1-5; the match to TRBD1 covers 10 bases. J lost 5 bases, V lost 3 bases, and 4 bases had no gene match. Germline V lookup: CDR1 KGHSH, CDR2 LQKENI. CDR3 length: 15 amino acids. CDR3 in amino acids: CASSPSGTGDQPQHF. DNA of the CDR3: TGTGCCAGCTCACCTTCCGGGACAGGGGATCAGCCCCAGCATTTT.

For the CDR3, the DNA is TGTGCCAGCAGCTTGAGGGGGTCAGGGAGCTCCTACGAGCAGTACTTC. Protein: CASSLRGSGSSYEQYF. The V and J genes are TRBV5-6 and TRBJ2-7, with TRBD1 as a possible D gene (6 bases). Germline CDR1 is SGHDT and CDR2 is YYEEEE. This CDR3 is 16 amino acids long. The V and J ends lost 1 base and 0 bases respectively, with 14 bases between them.

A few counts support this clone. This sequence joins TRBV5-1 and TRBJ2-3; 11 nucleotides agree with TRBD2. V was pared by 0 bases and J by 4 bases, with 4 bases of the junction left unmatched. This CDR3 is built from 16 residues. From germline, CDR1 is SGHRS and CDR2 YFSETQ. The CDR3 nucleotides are TGCGCCAGCAGCTTGGCCGGGACTAGCGGCCCAGATACGCAGTATTTT. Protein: CASSLAGTSGPDTQYF.

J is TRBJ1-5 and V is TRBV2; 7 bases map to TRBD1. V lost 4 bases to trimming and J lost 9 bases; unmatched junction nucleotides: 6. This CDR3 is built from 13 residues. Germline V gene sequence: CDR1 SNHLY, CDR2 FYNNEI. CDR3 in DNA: TGTGCCAGCAGTGGGGACAGTATTCCGCCCCAGCATTTT. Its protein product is CASSGDSIPPQHF.

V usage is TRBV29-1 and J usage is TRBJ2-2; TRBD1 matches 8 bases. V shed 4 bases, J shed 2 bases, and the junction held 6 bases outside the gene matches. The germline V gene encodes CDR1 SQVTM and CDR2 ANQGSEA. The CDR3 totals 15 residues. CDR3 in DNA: TGCAGCGTTGCTCCCGGGACAGGAAACACCGGGGAGCTGTTTTTT. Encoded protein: CSVAPGTGNTGELFF.

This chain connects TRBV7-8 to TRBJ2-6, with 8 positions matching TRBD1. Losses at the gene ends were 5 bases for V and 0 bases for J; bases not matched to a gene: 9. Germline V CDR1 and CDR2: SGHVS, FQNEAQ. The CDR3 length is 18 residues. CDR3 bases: TGTGCCAGCAGCATTACATGGACAGGGCGCTCTGGGGCCAACGTCCTGACTTTC. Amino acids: CASSITWTGRSGANVLTF. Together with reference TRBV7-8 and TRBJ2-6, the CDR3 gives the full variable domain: GAGVSQSPRYKVAKRGQDVALRCDPISGHVSLFWYQQALGQGPEFLTYFQNEAQLDKSGLPSDRFFAERPEGSVSTLKIQRTQQEDSAVYLCASSITWTGRSGANVLTFGAGSRLTVL.

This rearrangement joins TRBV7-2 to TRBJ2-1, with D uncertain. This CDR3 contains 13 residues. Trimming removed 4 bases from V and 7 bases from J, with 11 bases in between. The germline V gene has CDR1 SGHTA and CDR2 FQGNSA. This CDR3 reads CASSSYGVNEQFF. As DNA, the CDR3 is TGTGCCAGCAGCTCCTATGGGGTTAATGAGCAGTTCTTC.

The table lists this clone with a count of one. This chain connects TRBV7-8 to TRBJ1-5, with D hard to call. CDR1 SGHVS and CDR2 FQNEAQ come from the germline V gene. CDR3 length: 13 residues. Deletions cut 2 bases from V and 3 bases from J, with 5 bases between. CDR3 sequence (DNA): TGTGCCAGCAGCTTACGGCTCAATCAGCCCCAGCATTTT. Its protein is CASSLRLNQPQHF.

The CDR3 reads CAWSGYGQETQYF. CDR3 nucleotide sequence: TGTGCCTGGAGTGGTTACGGCCAAGAGACCCAGTACTTC. The J gene is TRBJ2-5, the V gene TRBV30; D uncertain. CDR3 size: 13 residues. The V gene lost 1 base and the J gene lost 1 base, with 7 bases spanning the gap. CDR1 and CDR2 (germline): GTSNPN, SVGIG (reference sequence).

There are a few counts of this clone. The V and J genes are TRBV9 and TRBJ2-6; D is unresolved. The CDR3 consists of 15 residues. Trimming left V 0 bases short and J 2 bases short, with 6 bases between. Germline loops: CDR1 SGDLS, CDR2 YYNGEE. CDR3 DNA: TGTGCCAGCAGCGTAGAGGGTACTGGGGCCAACGTCCTGACTTTC. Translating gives CASSVEGTGANVLTF.

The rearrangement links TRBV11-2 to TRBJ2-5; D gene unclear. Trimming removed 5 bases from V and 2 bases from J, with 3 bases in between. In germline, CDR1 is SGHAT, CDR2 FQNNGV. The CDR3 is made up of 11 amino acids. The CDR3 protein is CASSIQETQYF. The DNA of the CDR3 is TGTGCCAGCAGCATTCAAGAGACCCAGTACTTC.

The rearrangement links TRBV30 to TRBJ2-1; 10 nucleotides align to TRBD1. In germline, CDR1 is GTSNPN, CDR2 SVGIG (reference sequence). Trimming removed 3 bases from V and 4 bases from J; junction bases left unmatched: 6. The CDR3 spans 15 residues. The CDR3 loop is CAWRSRDRGYNEQFF. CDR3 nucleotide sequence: TGTGCCTGGAGGTCTCGGGACAGGGGTTACAATGAGCAGTTCTTC.

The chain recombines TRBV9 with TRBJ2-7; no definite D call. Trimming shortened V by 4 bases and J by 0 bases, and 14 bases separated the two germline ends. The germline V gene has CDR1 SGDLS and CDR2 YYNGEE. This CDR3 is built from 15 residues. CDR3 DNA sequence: TGTGCCAGCAGCCCCAGCCGACGAAACTCCTACGAGCAGTACTTC. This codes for CASSPSRRNSYEQYF.

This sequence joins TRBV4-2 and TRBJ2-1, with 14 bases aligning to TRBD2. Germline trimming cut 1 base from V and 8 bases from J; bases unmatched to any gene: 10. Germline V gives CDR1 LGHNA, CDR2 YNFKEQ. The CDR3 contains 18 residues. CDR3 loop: CASSQALGLAGAEYEQFF. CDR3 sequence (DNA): TGTGCCAGCAGCCAAGCCCTGGGACTAGCGGGGGCCGAGTATGAGCAGTTCTTC.

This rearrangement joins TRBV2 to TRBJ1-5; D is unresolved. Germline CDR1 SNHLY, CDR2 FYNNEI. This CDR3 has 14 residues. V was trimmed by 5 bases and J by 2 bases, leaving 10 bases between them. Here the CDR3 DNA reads TGTGCCAGCAGTAGACTTGCGGGCAATCAGCCCCAGCATTTT. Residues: CASSRLAGNQPQHF.

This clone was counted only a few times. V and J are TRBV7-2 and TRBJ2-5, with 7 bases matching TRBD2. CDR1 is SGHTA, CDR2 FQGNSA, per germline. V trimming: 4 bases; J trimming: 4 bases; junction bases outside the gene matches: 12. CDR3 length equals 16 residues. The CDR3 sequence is CASSSNGGNLRETQYF. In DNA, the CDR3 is TGTGCCAGCAGCTCTAACGGGGGGAACCTCAGAGAGACCCAGTACTTC.

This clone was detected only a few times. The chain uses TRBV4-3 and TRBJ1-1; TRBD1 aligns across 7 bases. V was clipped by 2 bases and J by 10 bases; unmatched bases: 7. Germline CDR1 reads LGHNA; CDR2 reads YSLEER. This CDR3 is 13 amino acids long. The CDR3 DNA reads TGCGCCAGCAGCCAAACCATCCAGGGGGTAGCTTTCTTT. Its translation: CASSQTIQGVAFF.

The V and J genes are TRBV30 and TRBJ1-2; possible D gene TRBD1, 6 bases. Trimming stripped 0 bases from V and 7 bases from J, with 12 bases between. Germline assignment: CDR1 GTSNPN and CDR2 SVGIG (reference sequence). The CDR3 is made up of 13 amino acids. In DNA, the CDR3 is TGTGCCTGGAGTGTAGGGGGGAGGAGTGGCTACACCTTC. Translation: CAWSVGGRSGYTF.

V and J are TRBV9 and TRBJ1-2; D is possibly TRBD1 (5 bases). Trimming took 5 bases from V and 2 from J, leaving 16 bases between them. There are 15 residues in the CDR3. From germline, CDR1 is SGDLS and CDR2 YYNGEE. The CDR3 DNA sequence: TGTGCCAGCAGTCCCCAGGCACAGGCGAACTATGGCTACACCTTC. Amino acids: CASSPQAQANYGYTF.

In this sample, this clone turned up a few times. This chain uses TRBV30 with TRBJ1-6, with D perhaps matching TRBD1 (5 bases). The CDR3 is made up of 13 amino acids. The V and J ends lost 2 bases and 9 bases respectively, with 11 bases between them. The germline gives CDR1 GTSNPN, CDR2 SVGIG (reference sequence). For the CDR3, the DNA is TGTGCCTGGAGTAGGGGAACGAGTTCACCCCTCCACTTT. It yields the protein CAWSRGTSSPLHF.

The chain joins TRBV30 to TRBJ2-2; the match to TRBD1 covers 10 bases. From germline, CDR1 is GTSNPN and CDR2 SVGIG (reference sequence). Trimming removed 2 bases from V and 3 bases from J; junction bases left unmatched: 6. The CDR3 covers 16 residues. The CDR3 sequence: CAWSSGTGADTGELFF. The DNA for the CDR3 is TGTGCCTGGAGTTCCGGGACAGGGGCGGACACCGGGGAGCTGTTTTTT.

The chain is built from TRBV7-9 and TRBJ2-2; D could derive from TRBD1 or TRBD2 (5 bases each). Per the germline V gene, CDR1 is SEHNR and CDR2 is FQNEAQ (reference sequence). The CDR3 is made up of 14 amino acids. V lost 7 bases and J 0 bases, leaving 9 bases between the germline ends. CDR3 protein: CASTGTANTGELFF. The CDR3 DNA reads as TGTGCCAGCACCGGGACGGCGAACACCGGGGAGCTGTTTTTT. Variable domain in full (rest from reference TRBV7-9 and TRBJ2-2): DTGVSQNPRHKITKRGQNVTFRCDPISEHNRLYWYRQTLGQGPEFLTYFQNEAQLEKSRLLSDRFSAERPKGSFSTLEIQRTEQGDSAMYLCASTGTANTGELFFGEGSRLTVL.